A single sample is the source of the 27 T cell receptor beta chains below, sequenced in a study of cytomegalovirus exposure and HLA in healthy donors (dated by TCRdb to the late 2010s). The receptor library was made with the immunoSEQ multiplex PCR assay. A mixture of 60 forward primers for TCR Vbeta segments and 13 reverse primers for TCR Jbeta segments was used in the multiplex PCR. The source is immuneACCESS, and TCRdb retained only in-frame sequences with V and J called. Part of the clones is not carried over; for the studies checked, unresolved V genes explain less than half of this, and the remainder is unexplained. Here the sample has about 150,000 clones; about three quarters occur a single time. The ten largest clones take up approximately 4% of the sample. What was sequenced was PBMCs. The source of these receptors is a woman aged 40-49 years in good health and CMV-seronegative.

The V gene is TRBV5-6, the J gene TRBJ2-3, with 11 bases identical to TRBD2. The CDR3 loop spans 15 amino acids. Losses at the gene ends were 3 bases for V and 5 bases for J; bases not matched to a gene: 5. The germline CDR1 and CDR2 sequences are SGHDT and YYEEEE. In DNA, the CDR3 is TGTGCCAGCAGCTACACTAGCGGGAGTGTAGATACGCAGTATTTT. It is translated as CASSYTSGSVDTQYF.

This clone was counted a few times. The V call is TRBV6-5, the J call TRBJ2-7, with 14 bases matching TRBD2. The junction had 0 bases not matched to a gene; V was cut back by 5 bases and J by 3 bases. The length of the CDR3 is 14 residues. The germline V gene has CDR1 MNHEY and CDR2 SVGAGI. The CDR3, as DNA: TGTGCCAGCAGTGGGACTAGCGGGGGCTACGAGCAGTACTTC. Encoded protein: CASSGTSGGYEQYF.

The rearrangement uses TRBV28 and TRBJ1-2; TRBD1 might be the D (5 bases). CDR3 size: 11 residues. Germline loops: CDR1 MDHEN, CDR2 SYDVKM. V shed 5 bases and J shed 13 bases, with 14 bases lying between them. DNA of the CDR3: TGTGCCAGCAGTGAACAGGTCCCCATCACCTTC. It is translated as CASSEQVPITF.

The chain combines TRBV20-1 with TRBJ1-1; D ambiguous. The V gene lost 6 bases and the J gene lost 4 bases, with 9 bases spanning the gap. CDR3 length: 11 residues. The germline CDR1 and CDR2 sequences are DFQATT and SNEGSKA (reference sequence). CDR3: CSARGSTEAFF. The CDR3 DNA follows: TGCAGTGCCCGAGGTAGCACTGAAGCTTTCTTT.

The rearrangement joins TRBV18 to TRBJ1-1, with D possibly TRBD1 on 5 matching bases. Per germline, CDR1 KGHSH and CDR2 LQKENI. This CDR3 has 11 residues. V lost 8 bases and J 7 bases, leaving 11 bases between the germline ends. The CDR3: CASRFGGEAFF. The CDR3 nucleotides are TGTGCCAGCCGCTTCGGGGGTGAAGCTTTCTTT.

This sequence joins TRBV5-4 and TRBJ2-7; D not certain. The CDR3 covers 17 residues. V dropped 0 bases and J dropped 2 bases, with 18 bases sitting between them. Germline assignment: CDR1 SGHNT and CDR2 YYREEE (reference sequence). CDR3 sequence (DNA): TGTGCCAGCAGCTTGGGAGTTTGGGTAGACACCACCTACGAGCAGTACTTC. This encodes CASSLGVWVDTTYEQYF. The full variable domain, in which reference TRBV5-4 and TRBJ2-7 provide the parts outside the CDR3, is ETGVTQSPTHLIKTRGQQVTLRCSSQSGHNTVSWYQQALGQGPQFIFQYYREEENGRGNFPPRFSGLQFPNYSSELNVNALELDDSALYLCASSLGVWVDTTYEQYFGPGTRLTVT.

CDR3 nucleotides: TGTGCCAGCAGAGCGGAAAACACTGAAGCTTTCTTT. Translated, it gives CASRAENTEAFF. The chain has TRBV27 and TRBJ1-1; no clear D. This CDR3 has 12 amino acids. V dropped 6 bases and J dropped 2 bases, with 7 bases sitting between them. Germline-derived CDR1 and CDR2 are MNHEY and SMNVEV (reference sequence).

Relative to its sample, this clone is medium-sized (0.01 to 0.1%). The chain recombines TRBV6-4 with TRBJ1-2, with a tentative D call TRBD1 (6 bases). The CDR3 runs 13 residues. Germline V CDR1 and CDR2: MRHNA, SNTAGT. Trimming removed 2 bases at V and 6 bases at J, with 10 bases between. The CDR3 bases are TGTGCCAGCAGTGACAGGGACACTGATGGCTACACCTTC. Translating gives CASSDRDTDGYTF.

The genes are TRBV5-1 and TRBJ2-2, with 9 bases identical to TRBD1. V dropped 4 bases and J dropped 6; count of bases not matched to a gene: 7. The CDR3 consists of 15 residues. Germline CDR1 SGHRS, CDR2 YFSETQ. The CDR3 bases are TGCGCCAGCAGCCTCCGGACAGGGGAGGCCGGGGAGCTGTTTTTT. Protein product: CASSLRTGEAGELFF.

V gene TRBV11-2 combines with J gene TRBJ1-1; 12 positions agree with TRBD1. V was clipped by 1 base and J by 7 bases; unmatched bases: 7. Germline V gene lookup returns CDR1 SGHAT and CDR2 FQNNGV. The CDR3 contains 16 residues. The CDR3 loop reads CASSLAGTGGRGEAFF. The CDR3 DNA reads TGTGCCAGCAGCTTAGCCGGGACAGGGGGCCGGGGTGAAGCTTTCTTT.

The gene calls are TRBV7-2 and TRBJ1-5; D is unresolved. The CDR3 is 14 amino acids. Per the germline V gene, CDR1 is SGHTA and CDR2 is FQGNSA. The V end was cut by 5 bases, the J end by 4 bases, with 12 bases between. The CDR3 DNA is TGTGCCAGCAGCCCGTTAAGCTGGAATCAGCCCCAGCATTTT. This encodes CASSPLSWNQPQHF.

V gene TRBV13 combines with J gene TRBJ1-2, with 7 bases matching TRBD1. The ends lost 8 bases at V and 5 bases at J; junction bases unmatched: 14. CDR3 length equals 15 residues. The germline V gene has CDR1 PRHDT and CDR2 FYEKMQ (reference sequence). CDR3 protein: CASPRGKGAVYGYTF. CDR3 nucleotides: TGTGCCAGCCCAAGGGGGAAGGGGGCAGTATATGGCTACACCTTC.

The CDR3 region is CASSLFIGSSGEYQETQYF. In DNA, the CDR3 is TGTGCCAGCAGTTTATTTATCGGTAGTAGCGGGGAATACCAAGAGACCCAGTACTTC. The chain uses TRBV28 and TRBJ2-5, with 8 bases aligning to TRBD2. Germline V lookup: CDR1 MDHEN, CDR2 SYDVKM. There are 19 residues in the CDR3. The V and J ends lost 1 base and 0 bases, in that order; junction bases with no gene match: 13. The whole variable domain, remainder taken from reference TRBV28 and TRBJ2-5, is DVKVTQSSRYLVKRTGEKVFLECVQDMDHENMFWYRQDPGLGLRLIYFSYDVKMKEKGDIPEGYSVSREKKERFSLILESASTNQTSMYLCASSLFIGSSGEYQETQYFGPGTRLLVL.

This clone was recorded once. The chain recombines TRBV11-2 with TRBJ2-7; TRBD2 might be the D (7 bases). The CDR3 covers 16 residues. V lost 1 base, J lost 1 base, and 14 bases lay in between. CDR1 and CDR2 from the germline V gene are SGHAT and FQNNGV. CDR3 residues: CASSLVLGGASYEQYF. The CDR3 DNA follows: TGTGCCAGCAGCTTAGTTTTAGGGGGGGCGTCCTACGAGCAGTACTTC.

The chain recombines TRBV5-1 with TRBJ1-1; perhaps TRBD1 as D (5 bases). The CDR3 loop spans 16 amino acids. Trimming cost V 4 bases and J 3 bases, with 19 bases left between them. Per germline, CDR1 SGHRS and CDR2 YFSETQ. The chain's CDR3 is CASSDLRDPGDTEAFF. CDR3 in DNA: TGCGCCAGCAGCGACCTCCGGGACCCGGGGGACACTGAAGCTTTCTTT. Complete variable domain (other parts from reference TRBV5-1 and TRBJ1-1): KAGVTQTPRYLIKTRGQQVTLSCSPISGHRSVSWYQQTPGQGLQFLFEYFSETQRNKGNFPGRFSGRQFSNSRSEMNVSTLELGDSALYLCASSDLRDPGDTEAFFGQGTRLTVV.

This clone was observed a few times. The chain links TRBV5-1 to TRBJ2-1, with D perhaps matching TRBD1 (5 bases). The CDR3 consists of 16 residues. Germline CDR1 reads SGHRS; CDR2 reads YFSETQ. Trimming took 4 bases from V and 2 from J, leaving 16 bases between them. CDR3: CASSPYRQGTYNEQFF. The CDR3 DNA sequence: TGCGCCAGCAGCCCCTACCGGCAGGGAACCTACAATGAGCAGTTCTTC.

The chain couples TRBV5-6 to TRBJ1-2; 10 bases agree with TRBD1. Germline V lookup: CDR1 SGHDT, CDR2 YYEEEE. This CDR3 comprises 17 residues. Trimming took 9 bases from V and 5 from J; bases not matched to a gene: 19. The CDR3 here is CATLLSGTGVRRYGYTF. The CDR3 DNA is TGTGCCACCCTCCTCTCCGGGACAGGGGTCCGAAGGTATGGCTACACCTTC. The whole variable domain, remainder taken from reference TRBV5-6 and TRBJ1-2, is DAGVTQSPTHLIKTRGQQVTLRCSPKSGHDTVSWYQQALGQGPQFIFQYYEEEERQRGNFPDRFSGHQFPNYSSELNVNALLLGDSALYLCATLLSGTGVRRYGYTFGSGTRLTVV.

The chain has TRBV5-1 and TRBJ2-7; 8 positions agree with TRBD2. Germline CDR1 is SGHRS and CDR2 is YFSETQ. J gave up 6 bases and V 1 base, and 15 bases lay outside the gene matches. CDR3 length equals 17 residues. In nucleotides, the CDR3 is TGCGCCAGCAGCTTGACCTCCCCGGCTAGCGGGCCCATCGAGCAGTACTTC. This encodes CASSLTSPASGPIEQYF.

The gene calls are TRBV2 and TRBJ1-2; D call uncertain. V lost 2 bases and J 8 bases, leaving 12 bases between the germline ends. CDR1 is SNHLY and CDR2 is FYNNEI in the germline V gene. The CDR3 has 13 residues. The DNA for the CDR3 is TGTGCCAGCAGTGAAAACTGGGGAGACGGCTACACCTTC. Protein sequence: CASSENWGDGYTF.

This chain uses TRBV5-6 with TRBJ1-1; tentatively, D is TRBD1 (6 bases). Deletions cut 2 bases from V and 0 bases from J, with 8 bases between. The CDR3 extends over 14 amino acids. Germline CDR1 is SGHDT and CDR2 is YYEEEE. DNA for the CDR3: TGTGCCAGCAGCTTCCAGGGGATGAACACTGAAGCTTTCTTT. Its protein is CASSFQGMNTEAFF.

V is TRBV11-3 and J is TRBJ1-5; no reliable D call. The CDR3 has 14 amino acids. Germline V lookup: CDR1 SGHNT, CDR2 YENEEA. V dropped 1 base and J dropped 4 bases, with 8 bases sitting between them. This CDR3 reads CASSLGGRNQPQHF. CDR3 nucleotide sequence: TGTGCCAGCAGCTTAGGCGGCAGAAATCAGCCCCAGCATTTT.

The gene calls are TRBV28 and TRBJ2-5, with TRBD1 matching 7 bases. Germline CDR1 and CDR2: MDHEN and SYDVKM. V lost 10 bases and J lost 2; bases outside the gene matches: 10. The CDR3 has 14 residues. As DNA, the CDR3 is TGTGCCACCTCCCCTCGGACAGGACAAGAGACCCAGTACTTC. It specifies CATSPRTGQETQYF.

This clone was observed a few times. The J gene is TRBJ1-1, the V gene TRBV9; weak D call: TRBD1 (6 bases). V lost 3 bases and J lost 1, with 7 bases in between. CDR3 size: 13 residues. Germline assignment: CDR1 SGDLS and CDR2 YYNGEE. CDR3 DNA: TGTGCCAGCAGCGGGGGACAGAACACTGAAGCTTTCTTT. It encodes CASSGGQNTEAFF.

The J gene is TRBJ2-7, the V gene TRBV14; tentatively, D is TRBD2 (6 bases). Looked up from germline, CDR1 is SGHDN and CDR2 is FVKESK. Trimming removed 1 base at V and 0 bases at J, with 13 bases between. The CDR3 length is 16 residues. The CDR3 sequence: CASSQGRDSPSYEQYF. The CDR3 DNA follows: TGTGCCAGCAGCCAAGGTCGGGACTCCCCCTCCTACGAGCAGTACTTC. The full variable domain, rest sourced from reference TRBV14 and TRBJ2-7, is EAGVTQFPSHSVIEKGQTVTLRCDPISGHDNLYWYRRVMGKEIKFLLHFVKESKQDESGMPNNRFLAERTGGTYSTLKVQPAELEDSGVYFCASSQGRDSPSYEQYFGPGTRLTVT.

Here the CDR3 DNA reads TGTGCCAGCAGCCCGGGACTAGCGGAGAACTCCTACGAGCAGTACTTC. Translation gives CASSPGLAENSYEQYF. V usage is TRBV28 and J usage is TRBJ2-7; TRBD2 matches 11 bases. From germline, CDR1 is MDHEN and CDR2 SYDVKM. This CDR3 region has 16 residues. Trimming removed 6 bases from V and 0 bases from J; junction bases left unmatched: 7.

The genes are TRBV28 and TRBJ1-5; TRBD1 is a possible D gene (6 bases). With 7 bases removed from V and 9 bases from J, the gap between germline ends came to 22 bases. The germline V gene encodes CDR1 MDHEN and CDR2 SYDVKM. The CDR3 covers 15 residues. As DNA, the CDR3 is TGTGCCAGCATCAATAGGGGGACCCCTGTTCGGCCCCAGCATTTT. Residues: CASINRGTPVRPQHF. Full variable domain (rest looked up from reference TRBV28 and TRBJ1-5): DVKVTQSSRYLVKRTGEKVFLECVQDMDHENMFWYRQDPGLGLRLIYFSYDVKMKEKGDIPEGYSVSREKKERFSLILESASTNQTSMYLCASINRGTPVRPQHFGDGTRLSIL.

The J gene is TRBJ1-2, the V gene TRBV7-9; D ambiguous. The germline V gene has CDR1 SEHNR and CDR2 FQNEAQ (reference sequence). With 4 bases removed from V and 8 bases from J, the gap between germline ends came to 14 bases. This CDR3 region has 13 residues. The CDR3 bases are TGTGCCAGCAGCTCCCCCTCCGACAAAGGCTACACCTTC. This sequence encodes CASSSPSDKGYTF.